The entry below gives a single T cell receptor beta chain sequence along with its context. Its target is unknown. The entry originates in a study of T cell responses to AZD1222 COVID-19 vaccine. Points from the study as a whole: In a largely white British group with more females than males, clonal diversity was possibly underestimated.

Method: immunoSEQ multiplex PCR; TCRdb's copy keeps in-frame clones and lacks some. The table lists some 110,000 clones, 89% of them singletons. The V end was cut by 4 bases, the J end by 1 base, with 19 bases between. The V gene's germline CDR1 is ENHRY and CDR2 SYGVKD. The CDR3 sequence is 17 residues long. V usage is TRBV10-3 and J usage is TRBJ1-1; D gene unclear. This TCR was recovered from an adult in good health. Sample: peripheral blood, taken on day 0 of AZD1222 vaccination. Written as DNA, the CDR3 is TGTGCCATCAGTGGTACGCCTCTGGCAGAGAGGAACACTGAAGCTTTCTTT. It codes for CAISGTPLAERNTEAFF.